The 24 T cell receptor beta chains below were found in one sample sequenced in a study of cytomegalovirus exposure and HLA in healthy donors. It was with 60 Vbeta and 13 Jbeta primers that the PCR ran. Profiling relied on immunoSEQ multiplex PCR, and the TCRdb table lists in-frame clones only, not all of them. This table has more than 150,000 clones, about 88% appearing once. The material sequenced was PBMCs. The receptors shown here come from a girl in the first two years of life in good health and CMV-seronegative.

The CDR3 reads CASSVEPLGTGASNTEAFF. CDR3 bases: TGTGCCAGCAGCGTAGAGCCCCTGGGGACAGGGGCCTCTAACACTGAAGCTTTCTTT. The chain has TRBV9 and TRBJ1-1; 10 nucleotides align to TRBD1. The CDR3 runs to 19 residues. After removal of 0 bases from V and 2 bases from J, the junction contained 13 bases not matched to a gene. The germline gives CDR1 SGDLS, CDR2 YYNGEE.

This clone was seen a few times. This rearrangement joins TRBV9 to TRBJ1-4; D might be TRBD1 (6 bases). With 2 bases removed from V and 6 bases from J, the gap between germline ends came to 14 bases. The germline CDR1 and CDR2 sequences are SGDLS and YYNGEE. CDR3 length: 15 amino acids. CDR3 amino acids: CASSVRGEGDEKLFF. The CDR3 bases are TGTGCCAGCAGCGTTAGGGGAGAGGGGGATGAAAAACTGTTTTTT. Full variable domain (rest looked up from reference TRBV9 and TRBJ1-4): DSGVTQTPKHLITATGQRVTLRCSPRSGDLSVYWYQQSLDQGLQFLIQYYNGEERAKGNILERFSAQQFPDLHSELNLSSLELGDSALYFCASSVRGEGDEKLFFGSGTQLSVL.

The chain is built from TRBV7-2 and TRBJ1-1; possibly TRBD1 for D (5 bases). The V gene's germline CDR1 is SGHTA and CDR2 FQGNSA. V was pared by 1 base and J by 6 bases, with 12 bases between. This CDR3 comprises 14 residues. The chain's CDR3 is CASSLVGVGSEAFF. CDR3 nucleotides: TGTGCCAGCAGCTTAGTAGGGGTAGGGTCTGAAGCTTTCTTT.

The rearrangement joins TRBV7-6 to TRBJ2-1, with D perhaps matching TRBD2 (6 bases). CDR1 is SGHVS and CDR2 is FNYEAQ in the germline V gene. The V and J ends lost 5 bases and 3 bases respectively, with 11 bases between them. There are 14 residues in the CDR3. This CDR3 reads CASSITGGYNEQFF. The DNA for the CDR3 is TGTGCCAGCAGCATTACCGGGGGCTACAATGAGCAGTTCTTC.

This chain uses TRBV27 with TRBJ2-7; the match to TRBD2 covers 12 bases. The CDR3 runs to 15 residues. The germline gives CDR1 MNHEY, CDR2 SMNVEV (reference sequence). V shed 6 bases, J shed 1 base, and the junction held 4 bases outside the gene matches. For the CDR3, the DNA is TGTGCCAGCAGCTGGACTAGCGGGGCGTCCTACGAGCAGTACTTC. It yields the protein CASSWTSGASYEQYF.

In its sample, this clone was seen a few times. This chain joins TRBV18 and TRBJ2-7, with 11 bases matching TRBD2. CDR1 and CDR2 from the germline V gene are KGHSH and LQKENI. This CDR3 is 18 amino acids long. The ends lost 0 bases at V and 4 bases at J; junction bases unmatched: 11. CDR3 sequence reads: CASSPPVPGTSGPYEQYF. The CDR3 DNA follows: TGTGCCAGCTCACCACCAGTCCCCGGGACTAGCGGCCCGTACGAGCAGTACTTC.

The chain employs TRBV5-1 and TRBJ2-1; unclear D gene. In germline, CDR1 is SGHRS, CDR2 YFSETQ. The length of the CDR3 is 14 residues. V was clipped by 0 bases and J by 4 bases, with 8 bases between them. The CDR3: CASSLVGSYNEQFF. As DNA, the CDR3 is TGCGCCAGCAGCTTGGTGGGCAGTTACAATGAGCAGTTCTTC. Based on the CDR3 plus reference TRBV5-1 and TRBJ2-1, the full variable domain is KAGVTQTPRYLIKTRGQQVTLSCSPISGHRSVSWYQQTPGQGLQFLFEYFSETQRNKGNFPGRFSGRQFSNSRSEMNVSTLELGDSALYLCASSLVGSYNEQFFGPGTRLTVL.

V usage is TRBV4-3 and J usage is TRBJ2-1; D gene ambiguous. Germline V lookup: CDR1 LGHNA, CDR2 YSLEER. The V and J ends lost 0 bases and 0 bases respectively, with 18 bases between them. The CDR3 totals 19 residues. The CDR3 DNA reads as TGCGCCAGCAGCCAAGATACCCTCGTCGGTGGTATCTCCTACAATGAGCAGTTCTTC. Amino acid sequence: CASSQDTLVGGISYNEQFF.

This clone was detected only once. The CDR3 DNA reads as TGTGCCAGCAGCGTAGAGGGGGGAGGGGACTATGGCTACACCTTC. As protein: CASSVEGGGDYGYTF. The chain recombines TRBV9 with TRBJ1-2; weak D call: TRBD1 (6 bases). The ends were cut back, 0 bases at V and 3 bases at J, with 12 bases in the middle. Germline CDR1 SGDLS, CDR2 YYNGEE. This CDR3 contains 15 residues.

V and J are TRBV7-9 and TRBJ2-5; 8 bases agree with TRBD1. The germline gives CDR1 SEHNR, CDR2 FQNEAQ (reference sequence). Germline trimming cut 8 bases from V and 2 bases from J; bases unmatched to any gene: 4. There are 13 residues in the CDR3. CDR3 in amino acids: CASARTGQETQYF. Here the CDR3 DNA reads TGTGCCAGCGCCCGGACAGGGCAAGAGACCCAGTACTTC.

The genes are TRBV5-1 and TRBJ2-3; TRBD1 is a possible D gene (5 bases). Germline V gives CDR1 SGHRS, CDR2 YFSETQ. The CDR3 has 15 residues. Trimming took off 0 bases at V and 4 bases at J, with 12 bases between the two ends. The CDR3 nucleotides read TGCGCCAGCAGCTTGGACGGCAGGGTCGCAGATACGCAGTATTTT. Translating it yields CASSLDGRVADTQYF.

V gene TRBV5-1 combines with J gene TRBJ2-5; D call uncertain. The DNA end is a closer match to TRBJ2-7, so the J assignment may be wrong. Germline CDR1 SGHRS, CDR2 YFSETQ. This CDR3 has 15 residues. CDR3 DNA: TGCGCCAGCAGCTTGCTTTCAGCGAGCTCCTACGAGCAGTACTTC. Translated, it gives CASSLLSASSYEQYF.

In regard to this clone: The germline gene is not matched at one end of the junction; a read error may be the cause. Distinct nucleotide sequences in the sample also encode this CDR3. The chain has TRBV7-8 and TRBJ2-1, with 11 bases aligning to TRBD2. Per germline, CDR1 SGHVS and CDR2 FQNEAQ. The CDR3 extends over 15 amino acids. The CDR3 DNA is TGTGCCAGCAGCATAGCGGGGGGGCGATACAATGAGCAGTTCTTC. Translating it yields CASSIAGGRYNEQFF.

V gene TRBV9 combines with J gene TRBJ2-5, with 8 nucleotides matching TRBD2. This CDR3 spans 14 amino acids. Germline V gene lookup returns CDR1 SGDLS and CDR2 YYNGEE. V shed 2 bases and J 5 bases; nucleotides not matched to a gene: 5. The CDR3 DNA follows: TGTGCCAGCAGCGTTTACGGGGGGGCGGAGACCCAGTACTTC. It is translated as CASSVYGGAETQYF.

The genes are TRBV7-3 and TRBJ2-3, with 8 bases matching TRBD2. CDR1 and CDR2 from the germline V gene are SGHTA and FQGTGA. The CDR3 has 18 residues. The junction had 11 bases not matched to a gene; V was cut back by 1 base and J by 2 bases. Written as DNA, the CDR3 is TGTGCCAGCAGCTTAATGGCGGGGGGAGAAGGATACACAGATACGCAGTATTTT. Protein product: CASSLMAGGEGYTDTQYF.

V is TRBV29-1 and J is TRBJ2-3; D perhaps matches TRBD2 (6 bases). CDR3 length: 14 amino acids. The germline CDR1 and CDR2 sequences are SQVTM and ANQGSEA. Between the trimmed V and J ends, which lost 6 bases and 0 bases, there was a span of 13 bases. This CDR3 reads CSVSQGGSTDTQYF. CDR3 sequence (DNA): TGCAGCGTGTCCCAAGGAGGGAGCACAGATACGCAGTATTTT.

The chain has TRBV9 and TRBJ1-2; maybe TRBD1 (6 bases). There are 13 residues in the CDR3. The V gene's germline CDR1 is SGDLS and CDR2 YYNGEE. V was clipped by 5 bases and J by 6 bases, with 14 bases between them. The CDR3 is CASSGGGLNGYTF. The CDR3 region has the DNA TGTGCCAGCAGTGGGGGGGGGCTGAATGGCTACACCTTC.

This chain uses TRBV7-6 with TRBJ2-3, with D perhaps matching TRBD2 (5 bases). The CDR3 totals 14 residues. The germline CDR1 and CDR2 sequences are SGHVS and FNYEAQ. V lost 3 bases, J lost 6 bases, and 13 bases lay in between. The CDR3 DNA is TGTGCCAGCAGCTTGACTGGAGGACTGGATACGCAGTATTTT. Translated, it gives CASSLTGGLDTQYF.

The chain is built from TRBV5-5 and TRBJ2-1; the match to TRBD2 covers 11 bases. V lost 3 bases and J lost 4; bases outside the gene matches: 3. This CDR3 spans 15 amino acids. Germline-derived CDR1 and CDR2 are SGHKS and YYEKEE (reference sequence). The CDR3 region is CASSSGTSGYNEQFF. CDR3 in DNA: TGTGCCAGCAGCTCCGGGACTAGCGGTTACAATGAGCAGTTCTTC.

V gene TRBV30 combines with J gene TRBJ2-1; 7 positions match TRBD2. The CDR3 covers 14 residues. Germline lookup yields CDR1 GTSNPN and CDR2 SVGIG (reference sequence). V lost 0 bases to trimming and J lost 9 bases; unmatched junction nucleotides: 8. The CDR3: CAWSVAAGVVEQFF. The CDR3 nucleotides are TGTGCCTGGAGTGTGGCGGCGGGAGTGGTTGAGCAGTTCTTC.

The J gene is TRBJ2-2, the V gene TRBV27, with 9 bases lining up with TRBD1. Germline V CDR1 and CDR2: MNHEY, SMNVEV (reference sequence). The ends lost 0 bases at V and 7 bases at J; junction bases unmatched: 9. CDR3 length: 17 residues. The CDR3: CASSLSYRGRIGGELFF. In nucleotides, the CDR3 is TGTGCCAGCAGTTTATCGTACAGGGGGCGGATAGGCGGGGAGCTGTTTTTT.

The chain links TRBV18 to TRBJ1-2, with TRBD1 identical over 7 bases. This CDR3 is 14 amino acids long. Germline V gene sequence: CDR1 KGHSH, CDR2 LQKENI. The V segment lost 3 bases and the J segment 2 bases; nucleotides outside the gene matches: 3. The CDR3 DNA follows: TGTGCCAGCTCACCGGGACAGACAAACTATGGCTACACCTTC. Protein sequence: CASSPGQTNYGYTF.

The J gene is TRBJ2-3, the V gene TRBV2; TRBD1 is a possible D gene (5 bases). The CDR3 runs to 13 residues. CDR1 is SNHLY and CDR2 is FYNNEI in the germline V gene. Trimming removed 7 bases from V and 1 base from J, with 9 bases in between. In DNA, the CDR3 is TGTGCCAGCAATTTAGGGGGCACAGATACGCAGTATTTT. Its translation: CASNLGGTDTQYF.

V usage is TRBV9 and J usage is TRBJ2-3, with TRBD2 identical over 8 bases. With V trimmed by 3 bases and J by 4 bases, 7 bases remained unmatched. This CDR3 region has 15 residues. CDR1 is SGDLS, CDR2 YYNGEE, per germline. The CDR3 region has the DNA TGTGCCAGCAGCGCCCCGACTAGCGAGGCAGATACGCAGTATTTT. This sequence encodes CASSAPTSEADTQYF. Full variable domain (outside the CDR3, taken from reference TRBV9 and TRBJ2-3): DSGVTQTPKHLITATGQRVTLRCSPRSGDLSVYWYQQSLDQGLQFLIQYYNGEERAKGNILERFSAQQFPDLHSELNLSSLELGDSALYFCASSAPTSEADTQYFGPGTRLTVL.